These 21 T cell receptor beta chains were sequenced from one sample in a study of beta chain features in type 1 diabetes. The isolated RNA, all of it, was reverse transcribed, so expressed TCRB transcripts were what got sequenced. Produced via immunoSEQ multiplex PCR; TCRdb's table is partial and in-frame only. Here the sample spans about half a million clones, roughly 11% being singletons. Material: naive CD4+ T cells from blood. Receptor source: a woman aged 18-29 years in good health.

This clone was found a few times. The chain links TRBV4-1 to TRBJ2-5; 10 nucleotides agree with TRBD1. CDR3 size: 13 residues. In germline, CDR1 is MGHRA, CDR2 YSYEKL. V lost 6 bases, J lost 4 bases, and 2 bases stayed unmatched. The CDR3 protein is CASSRTGGETQYF. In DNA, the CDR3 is TGCGCCAGCAGTAGGACAGGGGGAGAGACCCAGTACTTC.

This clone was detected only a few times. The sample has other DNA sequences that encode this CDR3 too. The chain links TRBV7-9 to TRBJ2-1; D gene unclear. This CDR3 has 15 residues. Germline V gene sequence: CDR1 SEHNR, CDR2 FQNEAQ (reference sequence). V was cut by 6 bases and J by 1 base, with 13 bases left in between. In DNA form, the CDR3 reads TGTGCCAGCAGTCCTGGTGGCAGTTCCTACAATGAGCAGTTCTTC. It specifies CASSPGGSSYNEQFF.

CDR3 DNA: TGTGCCAGCAGTTATATGAGGGAGGGTGGCTACACCTTC. This sequence encodes CASSYMREGGYTF. This chain links TRBV6-5 with TRBJ1-2; the D is unclear. Germline lookup yields CDR1 MNHEY and CDR2 SVGAGI. The CDR3 sequence is 13 residues long. V shed 3 bases and J shed 7 bases, with 12 bases lying between them.

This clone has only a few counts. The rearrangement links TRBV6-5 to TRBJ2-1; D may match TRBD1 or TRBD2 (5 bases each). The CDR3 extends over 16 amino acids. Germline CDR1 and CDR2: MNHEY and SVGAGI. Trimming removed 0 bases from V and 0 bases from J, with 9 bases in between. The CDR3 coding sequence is TGTGCCAGCAGTTACTCGGGACCTAACTCCTACAATGAGCAGTTCTTC. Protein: CASSYSGPNSYNEQFF.

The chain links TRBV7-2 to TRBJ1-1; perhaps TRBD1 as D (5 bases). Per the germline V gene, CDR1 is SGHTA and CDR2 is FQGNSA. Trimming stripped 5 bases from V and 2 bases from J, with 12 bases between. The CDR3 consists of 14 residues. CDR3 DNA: TGTGCCAGCAGCCAAGGGACGGGAAACACTGAAGCTTTCTTT. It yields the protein CASSQGTGNTEAFF. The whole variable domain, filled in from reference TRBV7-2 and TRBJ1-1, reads GAGVSQSPSNKVTEKGKDVELRCDPISGHTALYWYRQSLGQGLEFLIYFQGNSAPDKSGLPSDRFSAERTGGSVSTLTIQRTQQEDSAVYLCASSQGTGNTEAFFGQGTRLTVV.

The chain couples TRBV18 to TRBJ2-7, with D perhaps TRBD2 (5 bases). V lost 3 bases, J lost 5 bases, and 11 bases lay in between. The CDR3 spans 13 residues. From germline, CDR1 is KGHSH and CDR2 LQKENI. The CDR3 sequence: CASSPTGSHEQYV. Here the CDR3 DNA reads TGTGCCAGCTCACCGACGGGGTCCCACGAGCAGTACGTC.

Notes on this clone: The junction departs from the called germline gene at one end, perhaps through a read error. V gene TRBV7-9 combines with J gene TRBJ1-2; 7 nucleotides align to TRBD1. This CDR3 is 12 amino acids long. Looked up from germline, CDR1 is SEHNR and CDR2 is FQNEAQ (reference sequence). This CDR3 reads CASSPDRDRRSF. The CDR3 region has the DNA TGTGCCAGCAGTCCCGACCGGGACAGAAGAAGCTTC.

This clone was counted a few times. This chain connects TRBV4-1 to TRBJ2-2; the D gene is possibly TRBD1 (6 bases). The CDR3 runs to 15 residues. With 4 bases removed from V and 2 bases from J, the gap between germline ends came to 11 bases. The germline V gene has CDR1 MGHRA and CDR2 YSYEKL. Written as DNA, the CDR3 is TGCGCCAGCAGCCCCGGGACACAAAACACCGGGGAGCTGTTTTTT. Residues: CASSPGTQNTGELFF.

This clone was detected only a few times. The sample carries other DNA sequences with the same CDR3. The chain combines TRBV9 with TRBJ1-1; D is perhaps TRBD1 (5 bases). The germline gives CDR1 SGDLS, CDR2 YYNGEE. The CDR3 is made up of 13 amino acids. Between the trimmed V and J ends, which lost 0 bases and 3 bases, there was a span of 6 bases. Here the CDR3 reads CASSVVGDTEAFF. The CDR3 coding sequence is TGTGCCAGCAGCGTAGTAGGGGACACTGAAGCTTTCTTT.

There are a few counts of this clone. CDR3: CASSFRDTIGKNIQYF. The CDR3 DNA reads as TGTGCCAGCAGTTTCCGGGACACAATCGGGAAAAACATTCAGTACTTC. The chain has TRBV6-5 and TRBJ2-4, with a tentative D call TRBD1 (6 bases). The germline CDR1 and CDR2 sequences are MNHEY and SVGAGI. V gave up 4 bases and J gave up 4 bases, with 17 bases separating them. CDR3 length equals 16 residues.

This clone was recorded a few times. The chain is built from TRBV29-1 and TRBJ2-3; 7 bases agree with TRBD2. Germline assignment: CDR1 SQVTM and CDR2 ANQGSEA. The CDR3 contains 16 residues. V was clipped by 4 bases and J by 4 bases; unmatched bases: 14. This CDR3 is CSVGGGWRKGADTQYF. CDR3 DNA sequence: TGCAGCGTTGGCGGGGGATGGCGGAAGGGTGCAGATACGCAGTATTTT.

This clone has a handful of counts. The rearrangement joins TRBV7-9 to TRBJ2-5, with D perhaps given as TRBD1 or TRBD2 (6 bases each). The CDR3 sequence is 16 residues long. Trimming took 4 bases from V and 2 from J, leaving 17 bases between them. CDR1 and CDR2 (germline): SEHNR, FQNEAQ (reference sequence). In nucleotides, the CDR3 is TGTGCCAGCAGCTCCACGAGGGGGAGGTTACAAGAGACCCAGTACTTC. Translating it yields CASSSTRGRLQETQYF.

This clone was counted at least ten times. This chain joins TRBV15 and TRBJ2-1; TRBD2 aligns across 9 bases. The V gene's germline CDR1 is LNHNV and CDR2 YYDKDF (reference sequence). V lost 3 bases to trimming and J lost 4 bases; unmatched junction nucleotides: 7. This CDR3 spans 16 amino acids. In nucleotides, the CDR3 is TGTGCCACCAGCAGGGAGACTAGCGGAGAGTACAATGAGCAGTTCTTC. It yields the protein CATSRETSGEYNEQFF.

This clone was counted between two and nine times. CDR3 DNA sequence: TGTGCCAGCAGTGAGCGGCCCCGAGGAAATTCACCCCTCCACTTT. It is translated as CASSERPRGNSPLHF. The V gene is TRBV2, the J gene TRBJ1-6; D is unclear. The CDR3 has 15 residues. The germline gives CDR1 SNHLY, CDR2 FYNNEI. The V and J ends lost 3 bases and 7 bases respectively, with 13 bases between them.

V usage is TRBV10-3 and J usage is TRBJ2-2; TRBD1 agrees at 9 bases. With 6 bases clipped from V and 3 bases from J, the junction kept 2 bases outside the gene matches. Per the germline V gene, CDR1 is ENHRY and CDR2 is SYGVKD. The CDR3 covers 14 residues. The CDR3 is CAIRDRGYTGELFF. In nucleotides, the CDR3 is TGTGCCATCAGGGACAGGGGATACACCGGGGAGCTGTTTTTT.

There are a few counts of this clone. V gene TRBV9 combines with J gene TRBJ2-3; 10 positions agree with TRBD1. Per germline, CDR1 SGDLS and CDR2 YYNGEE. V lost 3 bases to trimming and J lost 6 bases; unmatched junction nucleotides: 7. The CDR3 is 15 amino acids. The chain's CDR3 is CASSGDRGPKDTQYF. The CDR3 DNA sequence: TGTGCCAGCAGCGGAGACAGGGGGCCTAAGGATACGCAGTATTTT.

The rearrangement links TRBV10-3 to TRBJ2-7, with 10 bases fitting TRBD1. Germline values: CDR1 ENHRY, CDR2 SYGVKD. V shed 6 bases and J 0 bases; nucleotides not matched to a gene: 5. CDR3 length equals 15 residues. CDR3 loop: CAIRAGQGSSYEQYV. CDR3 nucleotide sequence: TGTGCCATCAGAGCGGGACAGGGGTCCTCCTACGAGCAGTACGTC.

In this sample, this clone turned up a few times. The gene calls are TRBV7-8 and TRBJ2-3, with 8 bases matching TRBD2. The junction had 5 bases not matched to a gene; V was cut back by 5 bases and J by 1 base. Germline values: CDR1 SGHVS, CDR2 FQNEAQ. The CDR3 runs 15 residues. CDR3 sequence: CASSQRELGTDTQYF. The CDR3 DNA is TGTGCCAGCAGCCAGCGGGAGTTGGGCACAGATACGCAGTATTTT.

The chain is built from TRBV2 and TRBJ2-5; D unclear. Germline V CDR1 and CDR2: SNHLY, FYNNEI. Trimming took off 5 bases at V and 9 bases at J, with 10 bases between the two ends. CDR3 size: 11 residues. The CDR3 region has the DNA TGTGCCAGCAGTACAGACCTATCCCAGTACTTC. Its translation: CASSTDLSQYF.

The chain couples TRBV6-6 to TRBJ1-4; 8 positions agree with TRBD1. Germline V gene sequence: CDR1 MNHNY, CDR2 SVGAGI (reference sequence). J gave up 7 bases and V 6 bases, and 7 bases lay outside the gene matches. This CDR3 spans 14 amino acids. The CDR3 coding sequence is TGTGCCAGCAGCATGACAGGGGCGGGTGAAAAACTGTTTTTT. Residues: CASSMTGAGEKLFF.

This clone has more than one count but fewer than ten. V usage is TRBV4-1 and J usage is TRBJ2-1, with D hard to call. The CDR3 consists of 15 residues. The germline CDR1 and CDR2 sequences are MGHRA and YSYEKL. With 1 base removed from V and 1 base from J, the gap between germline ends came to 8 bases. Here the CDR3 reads CASSQGHQSYNEQFF. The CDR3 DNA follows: TGCGCCAGCAGCCAAGGGCACCAGTCCTACAATGAGCAGTTCTTC.